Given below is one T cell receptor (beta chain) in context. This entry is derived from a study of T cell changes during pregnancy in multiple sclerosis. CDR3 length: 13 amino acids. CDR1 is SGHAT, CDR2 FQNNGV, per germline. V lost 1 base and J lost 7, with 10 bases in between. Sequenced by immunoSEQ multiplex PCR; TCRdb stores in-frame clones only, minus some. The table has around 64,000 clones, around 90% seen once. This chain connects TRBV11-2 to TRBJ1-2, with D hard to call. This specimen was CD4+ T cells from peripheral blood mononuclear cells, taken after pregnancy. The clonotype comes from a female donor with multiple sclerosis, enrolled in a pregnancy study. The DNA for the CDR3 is TGTGCCAGCAGCTTAGCGCCGGAGTCTGGCTACACCTTC. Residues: CASSLAPESGYTF.